This TCR beta chain was sequenced for a study of blood T cells in healthy people across ages. About this clonotype itself: What it recognizes is unknown.

Primers used in a second PCR of about 7 to 12 cycles were a sample-barcoded 5' primer and a J-beta primer mix. TCRdb independently ran MiXCR on the 5' RACE reads; one entry per CDR3 protein. The sample has 650,000 to 1,000,000 distinct CDR3 sequences; approximately 35% are singletons. Study outcomes and limitations: Estimates drawn from one million T cells were deemed to understate diversity. CMV status of donors was unknown, possibly confounding expanded clonotype changes.

V was clipped by 0 bases and J by 4 bases, with 11 bases between them. CDR3 length: 14 amino acids. Germline CDR1 reads DFQATT; CDR2 reads SNEGSKA (reference sequence). The material sequenced was blood. The origin of this receptor is a man aged 18 to 29 in good health. J is TRBJ2-3 and V is TRBV20-1, with D perhaps TRBD2 (5 bases). CDR3 protein: CSARDNGAADTQYF. The CDR3 region has the DNA TGCAGTGCTAGAGATAATGGAGCGGCAGATACGCAGTATTTT.